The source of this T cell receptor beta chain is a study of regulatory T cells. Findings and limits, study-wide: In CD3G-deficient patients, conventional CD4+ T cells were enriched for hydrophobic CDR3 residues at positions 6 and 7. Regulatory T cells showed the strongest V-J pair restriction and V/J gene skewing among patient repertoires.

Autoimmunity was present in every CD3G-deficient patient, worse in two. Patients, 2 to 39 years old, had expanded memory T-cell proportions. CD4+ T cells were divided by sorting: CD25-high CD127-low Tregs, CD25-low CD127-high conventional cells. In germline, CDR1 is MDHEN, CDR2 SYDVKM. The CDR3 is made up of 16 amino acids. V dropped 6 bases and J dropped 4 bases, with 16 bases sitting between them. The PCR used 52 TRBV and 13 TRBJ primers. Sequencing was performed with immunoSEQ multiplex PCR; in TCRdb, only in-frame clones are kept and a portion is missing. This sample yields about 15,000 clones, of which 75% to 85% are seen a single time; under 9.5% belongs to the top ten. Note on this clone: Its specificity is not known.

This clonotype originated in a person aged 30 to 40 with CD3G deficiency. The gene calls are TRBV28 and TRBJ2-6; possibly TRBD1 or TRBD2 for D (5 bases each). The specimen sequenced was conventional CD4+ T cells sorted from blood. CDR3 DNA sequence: TGTGCCAGCAGGGACGCTTCAGGGACCGGGGCCAACGTCCTGACTTTC. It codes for CASRDASGTGANVLTF.